The rows below give T cell receptor beta chains drawn from one sample of a study of blood T cell repertoires in COVID-19. TCRdb's copy holds only in-frame clones and misses some; the assay was immunoSEQ multiplex PCR. The table has fewer than 300,000 clones, more than 85% seen once. Sequenced sample: peripheral blood. These receptor sequences come from a person aged 18 to 30 with COVID-19, enrolled during active disease. The CDR3 runs from the conserved cysteine through the conserved F or W. Each record gives: CDR3 protein, CDR3 DNA, V gene, clone size, D gene, J gene. D genes are given only for firm matches. Where a row states a size, it is once, few, many or the class of an expanded clone; other rows omit it.

CDR3: CASSLASGSPDTQYF
DNA: TGTGCCAGCAGTTTAGCTAGCGGGAGTCCAGATACGCAGTATTTT
V: TRBV28
size: -
D: TRBD2
J: TRBJ2-3

CDR3: CASGRDRENSPLHF
DNA: TGTGCCAGTGGGCGGGATCGGGAAAATTCACCCCTCCACTTT
V: TRBV7-9
size: few
D: -
J: TRBJ1-6

CDR3: CASSQDYRGAGYYGYTF
DNA: TGCGCCAGCAGCCAAGATTACAGGGGCGCCGGCTACTATGGCTACACCTTC
V: TRBV4-3
size: -
D: TRBD1
J: TRBJ1-2

CDR3: CASSLSGRSSYEQYF
DNA: TGCGCCAGCAGCTTGAGCGGGAGGAGCTCCTACGAGCAGTACTTC
V: TRBV5-1
size: -
D: TRBD2
J: TRBJ2-7

CDR3: CAWSALTVNEKLFF
DNA: TGTGCCTGGAGCGCGTTGACAGTTAATGAAAAACTGTTTTTT
V: TRBV30
size: -
D: -
J: TRBJ1-4

CDR3: CASSEVGRASYNSPLHF
DNA: TGTGCCAGCAGTGAAGTCGGCAGGGCCTCCTATAATTCACCCCTCCACTTT
V: TRBV6-1
size: few
D: -
J: TRBJ1-6

CDR3: CASSIGETTYEQYF
DNA: TGTGCCAGTAGTATAGGTGAAACAACCTACGAGCAGTACTTC
V: TRBV19
size: -
D: -
J: TRBJ2-7

CDR3: CAISELNSNQPQHF
DNA: TGTGCCATCAGTGAACTTAATAGCAATCAGCCCCAGCATTTT
V: TRBV10-3
size: -
D: -
J: TRBJ1-5

CDR3: CASSPFLGAGHHEQYF
DNA: TGTGCCAGCAGCCCTTTTTTGGGGGCAGGGCACCACGAGCAGTACTTC
V: TRBV7-9
size: -
D: -
J: TRBJ2-7

CDR3: CASSLRDRGSSYEQYF
DNA: TGTGCCAGCAGCTTACGAGACAGGGGTTCTTCATACGAGCAGTACTTC
V: TRBV7-9
size: -
D: TRBD1
J: TRBJ2-7

CDR3: CASSLRGTGSYGYTF
DNA: TGTGCCAGCAGTCTCCGCGGGACAGGCTCCTATGGCTACACCTTC
V: TRBV27
size: -
D: TRBD1
J: TRBJ1-2

CDR3: CASSIRGLRLTEAFF
DNA: TGTGCCAGTAGTATTAGGGGGCTCCGTCTCACTGAAGCTTTCTTT
V: TRBV19
size: -
D: TRBD1
J: TRBJ1-1

CDR3: CASSELGATSPLHF
DNA: TGTGCCAGCAGTGAATTGGGGGCAACCTCACCCCTCCACTTT
V: TRBV25-1
size: -
D: -
J: TRBJ1-6

CDR3: CASSYPGEYNEQFF
DNA: TGTGCCAGCAGTTACCCAGGCGAGTACAATGAGCAGTTCTTC
V: TRBV27
size: -
D: -
J: TRBJ2-1

CDR3: CASSGTTGSGNTIYF
DNA: TGTGCCAGCAGTGGAACGACAGGCTCTGGAAACACCATATATTTT
V: TRBV25-1
size: -
D: -
J: TRBJ1-3

CDR3: CASSYPRQGGHGYTF
DNA: TGTGCCAGCAGCTACCCGCGACAGGGAGGCCATGGCTACACCTTC
V: TRBV5-6
size: -
D: TRBD1
J: TRBJ1-2

CDR3: CAQRSRSSGANVLTF
DNA: TGTGCTCAGCGGAGTCGCAGCTCTGGGGCCAACGTCCTGACTTTC
V: TRBV2
size: -
D: -
J: TRBJ2-6

CDR3: CASSRRASGRRTDTQYF
DNA: TGTGCCAGCAGCCGTAGGGCTAGCGGGAGGCGCACAGATACGCAGTATTTT
V: TRBV3-1/TRBV3-2
size: -
D: TRBD2
J: TRBJ2-3

CDR3: CASSPQKLTGANYEQYF
DNA: TGCGCCAGCAGCCCCCAGAAGCTGACAGGGGCCAACTACGAGCAGTACTTC
V: TRBV4-1
size: -
D: TRBD1
J: TRBJ2-7

CDR3: CASSPALLGYEQYF
DNA: TGTGCCAGCAGTCCAGCGCTATTGGGTTACGAGCAGTACTTC
V: TRBV28
size: -
D: -
J: TRBJ2-7

CDR3: CASRFQGTEAFF
DNA: TGTGCCAGCAGGTTTCAGGGCACTGAAGCTTTCTTT
V: TRBV13
size: -
D: -
J: TRBJ1-1

CDR3: CASSPGLADQETQYF
DNA: TGTGCCAGCAGCCCGGGACTAGCGGACCAAGAGACCCAGTACTTC
V: TRBV6-2/TRBV6-3
size: -
D: TRBD2
J: TRBJ2-5

CDR3: CASSPQEQQPQHF
DNA: TGTGCCAGCAGCCCCCAGGAACAGCAGCCCCAGCATTTT
V: TRBV6-2/TRBV6-3
size: -
D: -
J: TRBJ1-5

CDR3: CASSGQGVNTEAFF
DNA: TGCGCCAGCAGCGGACAGGGGGTGAACACTGAAGCTTTCTTT
V: TRBV5-1
size: -
D: TRBD1
J: TRBJ1-1

CDR3: CASRGQGLNQPQHF
DNA: TGTGCCAGTCGCGGCCAGGGCCTTAATCAGCCCCAGCATTTT
V: TRBV6-5
size: -
D: -
J: TRBJ1-5

CDR3: CASSVDGGLADLGETQYF
DNA: TGTGCCAGCAGCGTAGATGGGGGCCTAGCAGACCTTGGGGAGACCCAGTACTTC
V: TRBV9
size: -
D: -
J: TRBJ2-5

CDR3: CASSQDGGYNSPLHF
DNA: TGTGCCAGCAGCCAAGACGGGGGCTATAATTCACCCCTCCACTTT
V: TRBV3-1/TRBV3-2
size: once
D: -
J: TRBJ1-6

CDR3: CASSLETGNQPQHF
DNA: TGCGCCAGCAGCTTGGAGACAGGGAATCAGCCCCAGCATTTT
V: TRBV5-1
size: -
D: TRBD1
J: TRBJ1-5

CDR3: CASSFIFEAFF
DNA: TGTGCCAGCAGTTTTATTTTTGAAGCTTTCTTT
V: TRBV28
size: -
D: -
J: TRBJ1-1

CDR3: CASSGGQQVNQPQHF
DNA: TGTGCCAGCAGTGGGGGACAACAAGTCAATCAGCCCCAGCATTTT
V: TRBV6-1
size: -
D: -
J: TRBJ1-5

CDR3: CASSFGGTLSYTF
DNA: TGTGCCAGCAGTTTTGGTGGGACTCTGAGCTACACCTTC
V: TRBV12-3/TRBV12-4
size: -
D: -
J: TRBJ1-2

CDR3: CASSPSGGLAKNIQYF
DNA: TGTGCCAGCAGCCCTTCAGGGGGCCTAGCCAAAAACATTCAGTACTTC
V: TRBV13
size: -
D: TRBD1
J: TRBJ2-4